The 2 T cell receptor beta chains presented below share a single source sample, sequenced in a study of post-analysis software for immune sequencing data. Study-wide findings and caveats: With TRBV5-6, TRBV5-1 and TRBV20-1 included, 4 or 5 TRBV segments were more frequent in patients than in controls.

Presence of unique molecular identifiers characterized the TCR beta cDNA libraries. From the PCR reads, TCRdb called clonotypes with MiXCR, one entry per CDR3 protein. The table has about 770,000 distinct CDR3 sequences, under 60% seen once. Antigens of these TCRs are unknown. The sequenced sample was blood. The receptors stem from a girl under 18 with multiple sclerosis.

There are a few counts of this clonotype. The rearrangement links TRBV6-5 to TRBJ2-5; tentatively, D is TRBD1 (6 bases). This CDR3 contains 14 residues. CDR1 is MNHEY and CDR2 is SVGAGI in the germline V gene. V was trimmed by 2 bases and J by 3 bases, leaving 10 bases between them. CDR3: CASSYGPGEETQYF. The CDR3 region has the DNA TGTGCCAGCAGTTACGGGCCAGGGGAAGAGACCCAGTACTTC.

J is TRBJ2-5 and V is TRBV7-2; no reliable D call. The V and J ends lost 5 bases and 3 bases respectively, with 7 bases between them. The germline V gene has CDR1 SGHTA and CDR2 FQGNSA. This CDR3 comprises 12 residues. The CDR3 DNA reads TGTGCCAGCAGCGACCTAAAAGAGACCCAGTACTTC. Amino acid sequence: CASSDLKETQYF.